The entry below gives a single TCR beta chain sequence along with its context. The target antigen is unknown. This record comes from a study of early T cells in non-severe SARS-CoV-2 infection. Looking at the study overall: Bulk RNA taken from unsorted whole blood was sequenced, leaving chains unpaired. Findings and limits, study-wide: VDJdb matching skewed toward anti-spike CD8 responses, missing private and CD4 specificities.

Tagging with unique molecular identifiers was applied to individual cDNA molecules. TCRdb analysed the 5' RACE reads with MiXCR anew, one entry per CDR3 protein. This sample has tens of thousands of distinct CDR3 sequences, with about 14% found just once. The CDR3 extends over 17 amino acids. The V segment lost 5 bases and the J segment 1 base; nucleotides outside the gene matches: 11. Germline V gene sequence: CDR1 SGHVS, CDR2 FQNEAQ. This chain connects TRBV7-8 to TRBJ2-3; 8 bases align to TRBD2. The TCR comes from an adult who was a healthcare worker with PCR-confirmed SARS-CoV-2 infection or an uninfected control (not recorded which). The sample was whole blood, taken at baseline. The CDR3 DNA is TGTGCCAGCAGCCCCGAGCGGGGACTAGGACGCACAGATACGCAGTATTTT. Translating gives CASSPERGLGRTDTQYF. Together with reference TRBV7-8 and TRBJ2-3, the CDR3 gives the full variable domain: GAGVSQSPRYKVAKRGQDVALRCDPISGHVSLFWYQQALGQGPEFLTYFQNEAQLDKSGLPSDRFFAERPEGSVSTLKIQRTQQEDSAVYLCASSPERGLGRTDTQYFGPGTRLTVL.